The 29 T cell receptor beta chains below come from one sample, sequenced in a study of cytomegalovirus exposure and HLA in healthy donors listed by TCRdb under 2017. Library construction relied on the immunoSEQ multiplex PCR assay. For the multiplex PCR, a mixture combining 60 forward primers for TCR Vbeta segments and 13 reverse primers for TCR Jbeta segments was used. As stored in TCRdb, this immuneACCESS dataset retains in-frame rearrangements with V and J assigned. A fraction of the clones does not appear; measured against another copy, unresolved V genes explain less than half of the discrepancy, and the remainder lacks a known reason. The table for this sample lists roughly 100,000 clones. Jointly, the top ten make up 15% of the sample. Sequencing was done on a sample of PBMCs. The receptors here all came from a man aged 50-60 years in good health and CMV-seropositive.

This sequence joins TRBV7-6 and TRBJ2-1; 7 positions match TRBD2. The germline gives CDR1 SGHVS, CDR2 FNYEAQ. The trim removed 3 bases at V and 9 bases at J, leaving 5 bases unmatched. The CDR3 sequence is 13 residues long. CDR3 region: CASSFGLDTEQFF. In DNA form, the CDR3 reads TGTGCCAGCAGCTTCGGACTAGACACTGAGCAGTTCTTC.

The chain has TRBV18 and TRBJ2-1; D perhaps matches TRBD2 (6 bases). V lost 3 bases and J 0 bases, leaving 9 bases between the germline ends. Germline loops: CDR1 KGHSH, CDR2 LQKENI. The CDR3 consists of 15 residues. Here the CDR3 reads CASSPEGPSYNEQFF. For the CDR3, the DNA is TGTGCCAGCTCACCGGAGGGCCCCTCCTACAATGAGCAGTTCTTC.

The J gene is TRBJ2-7, the V gene TRBV11-2; the match to TRBD1 covers 9 bases. The CDR3 consists of 13 residues. V lost 5 bases to trimming and J lost 3 bases; unmatched junction nucleotides: 2. In germline, CDR1 is SGHAT, CDR2 FQNNGV. The CDR3 region has the DNA TGTGCCAGCAGCATGGGACAGGGCTACGAGCAGTACTTC. This gives the protein CASSMGQGYEQYF.

This chain joins TRBV2 and TRBJ1-1; no definite D call. Trimming shortened V by 3 bases and J by 10 bases, and 12 bases separated the two germline ends. The CDR3 contains 12 residues. The germline CDR1 and CDR2 sequences are SNHLY and FYNNEI. CDR3 residues: CASSEEGERAFF. CDR3 in DNA: TGTGCCAGCAGTGAGGAGGGTGAAAGAGCTTTCTTT.

The chain joins TRBV7-9 to TRBJ2-2; 15 positions match TRBD2. V gave up 5 bases and J gave up 7 bases; unmatched junction bases: 5. CDR1 is SEHNR and CDR2 is FQNEAQ in the germline V gene (reference sequence). The CDR3 runs to 16 residues. CDR3 sequence: CASSPGLAGGYGELFF. The CDR3 DNA is TGTGCCAGCAGCCCGGGACTAGCGGGAGGTTACGGGGAGCTGTTTTTT.

The V and J genes are TRBV7-2 and TRBJ2-2; TRBD2 aligns across 8 bases. Germline V CDR1 and CDR2: SGHTA, FQGNSA. The CDR3 spans 18 residues. The junction had 8 bases not matched to a gene; V was cut back by 1 base and J by 1 base. The CDR3 DNA reads TGTGCCAGCAGCTTAGGCCCCCTACTAGCGGTGAACACCGGGGAGCTGTTTTTT. Encoded protein: CASSLGPLLAVNTGELFF. The full variable domain, its missing parts supplied by reference TRBV7-2 and TRBJ2-2, is GAGVSQSPSNKVTEKGKDVELRCDPISGHTALYWYRQSLGQGLEFLIYFQGNSAPDKSGLPSDRFSAERTGGSVSTLTIQRTQQEDSAVYLCASSLGPLLAVNTGELFFGEGSRLTVL.

V usage is TRBV7-9 and J usage is TRBJ2-3, with TRBD2 as a possible D gene (6 bases). This CDR3 has 16 residues. The germline V gene encodes CDR1 SEHNR and CDR2 FQNEAQ (reference sequence). Trimming pared 5 bases from V and 3 bases from J, leaving 18 bases between. The CDR3 sequence: CASSPQEGGQTDTQYF. CDR3 in DNA: TGTGCCAGCAGCCCCCAGGAGGGAGGCCAGACAGATACGCAGTATTTT.

This sequence joins TRBV2 and TRBJ1-2, with TRBD1 as a possible D gene (6 bases). Germline V gives CDR1 SNHLY, CDR2 FYNNEI. V dropped 6 bases and J dropped 5 bases, with 13 bases sitting between them. The CDR3 covers 13 residues. CDR3 DNA: TGTGCCAGCAGGGACAGTAGGGGGTATGGCTACACCTTC. As protein: CASRDSRGYGYTF. Supplemented by reference TRBV2 and TRBJ1-2, the full variable domain reads EPEVTQTPSHQVTQMGQEVILRCVPISNHLYFYWYRQILGQKVEFLVSFYNNEISEKSEIFDDQFSVERPDGSNFTLKIRSTKLEDSAMYFCASRDSRGYGYTFGSGTRLTVV.

The CDR3 DNA follows: TGTGCCAGCAGCCAAGAACAGGGGTCCTCCTACGAGCAGTACTTC. Its translation is CASSQEQGSSYEQYF. V usage is TRBV4-2 and J usage is TRBJ2-5, with 7 bases matching TRBD1. The DNA end lines up better with TRBJ2-7; the J call may be wrong. The CDR3 length is 15 residues. Germline CDR1 reads LGHNA; CDR2 reads YNFKEQ.

The J gene is TRBJ2-7, the V gene TRBV7-9, with 8 bases fitting TRBD1. Germline CDR1 is SEHNR and CDR2 is FQNEAQ (reference sequence). V was clipped by 4 bases and J by 0 bases; unmatched bases: 8. The CDR3 consists of 16 residues. CDR3 loop: CASSSPQGVSSYEQYF. DNA for the CDR3: TGTGCCAGCAGCTCCCCACAGGGGGTTAGCTCCTACGAGCAGTACTTC.

DNA of the CDR3: TGTGCCAGTAGTATGGGGCCACACTATGGCTACACCTTC. It translates to CASSMGPHYGYTF. V gene TRBV19 combines with J gene TRBJ1-2; weak D call: TRBD1 (5 bases). Trimming took 3 bases from V and 3 from J, leaving 8 bases between them. The germline CDR1 and CDR2 sequences are LNHDA and SQIVND (reference sequence). The CDR3 covers 13 residues.

This sequence joins TRBV13 and TRBJ1-1; D may be TRBD1 (6 bases). CDR3 length equals 13 residues. CDR1 is PRHDT, CDR2 FYEKMQ, per germline (reference sequence). The V and J ends lost 7 bases and 5 bases respectively, with 14 bases between them. For the CDR3, the DNA is TGTGCCAGCAACTATGGGGGCCTTACTGAAGCTTTCTTT. As protein: CASNYGGLTEAFF.

The CDR3 sequence: CASSATVNTEAFF. In nucleotides, the CDR3 is TGTGCCAGCAGCGCAACGGTGAACACTGAAGCTTTCTTT. The chain joins TRBV4-2 to TRBJ1-1; unclear D gene. The CDR3 runs to 13 residues. V shed 5 bases and J shed 0 bases, with 7 bases lying between them. Germline V gene lookup returns CDR1 LGHNA and CDR2 YNFKEQ.

The chain couples TRBV27 to TRBJ2-2; D perhaps matches TRBD2 (5 bases). CDR1 MNHEY and CDR2 SMNVEV come from the germline V gene (reference sequence). This CDR3 contains 15 residues. V lost 2 bases to trimming and J lost 1 base, with 8 bases between them. CDR3 protein: CASSLLAVNTGELFF. The CDR3 coding sequence is TGTGCCAGCAGTTTACTAGCAGTGAACACCGGGGAGCTGTTTTTT.

The chain uses TRBV9 and TRBJ1-2, with D unresolved. This CDR3 is 13 amino acids long. V lost 2 bases and J lost 4, with 9 bases in between. Germline values: CDR1 SGDLS, CDR2 YYNGEE. CDR3 amino acids: CASSVSELYGYTF. DNA of the CDR3: TGTGCCAGCAGCGTCAGCGAGCTCTATGGCTACACCTTC. Complete variable domain (other parts from reference TRBV9 and TRBJ1-2): DSGVTQTPKHLITATGQRVTLRCSPRSGDLSVYWYQQSLDQGLQFLIQYYNGEERAKGNILERFSAQQFPDLHSELNLSSLELGDSALYFCASSVSELYGYTFGSGTRLTVV.

The rearrangement joins TRBV7-9 to TRBJ2-3, with 7 bases that match TRBD2. The CDR3 consists of 14 residues. CDR1 is SEHNR, CDR2 FQNEAQ, per germline (reference sequence). J lost 2 bases, V lost 3 bases, and 2 bases had no gene match. The CDR3 DNA sequence: TGTGCCAGCAGCTTGAGCGGGGCCACAGATACGCAGTATTTT. Translating it yields CASSLSGATDTQYF.

This sequence joins TRBV7-9 and TRBJ2-6; 9 bases match TRBD1. Germline CDR1 SEHNR, CDR2 FQNEAQ (reference sequence). The CDR3 consists of 19 residues. V was clipped by 5 bases and J by 4 bases; unmatched bases: 15. CDR3 residues: CASSRARGQGHTGANVLTF. The CDR3, as DNA: TGTGCCAGCAGCCGGGCGCGGGGACAGGGTCACACAGGGGCCAACGTCCTGACTTTC.

The gene calls are TRBV15 and TRBJ1-2, with a weak D call TRBD1 (6 bases). The V end was cut by 3 bases, the J end by 6 bases, with 11 bases between. This CDR3 region has 13 residues. Germline V lookup: CDR1 LNHNV, CDR2 YYDKDF (reference sequence). CDR3 coding DNA: TGTGCCACCAGCAGCCAGGGGTACCATGGCTACACCTTC. Translation gives CATSSQGYHGYTF.

This chain connects TRBV5-1 to TRBJ2-1; a possible D gene is TRBD1 (5 bases). Germline V gives CDR1 SGHRS, CDR2 YFSETQ. The length of the CDR3 is 15 residues. The V end lost 0 bases, the J end lost 6 bases, and 13 bases lay between the germline ends. In DNA, the CDR3 is TGCGCCAGCAGCTTGGGGCAGGGAACCACCAATGAGCAGTTCTTC. Amino acid sequence: CASSLGQGTTNEQFF.

The chain has TRBV6-6 and TRBJ1-2, with D tentatively TRBD1 (6 bases). The germline V and J ends were trimmed by 7 bases and 3 bases, with 18 bases remaining between them. The germline V gene encodes CDR1 MNHNY and CDR2 SVGAGI (reference sequence). There are 15 residues in the CDR3. CDR3 protein: CASNPPDSRDYGYTF. The DNA for the CDR3 is TGTGCCAGCAATCCCCCGGACAGTCGAGACTATGGCTACACCTTC.

The CDR3 loop reads CASSLDPRDRGRYGETQYF. In DNA form, the CDR3 reads TGTGCCAGCAGCTTAGATCCCAGGGACAGGGGCCGCTATGGTGAGACCCAGTACTTC. The chain employs TRBV11-3 and TRBJ2-5; the match to TRBD1 covers 10 bases. The CDR3 covers 19 residues. V trimming: 0 bases; J trimming: 5 bases; junction bases outside the gene matches: 15. The V gene's germline CDR1 is SGHNT and CDR2 YENEEA.

The gene calls are TRBV4-1 and TRBJ2-7, with D perhaps TRBD1 (6 bases). Germline CDR1 and CDR2: MGHRA and YSYEKL. This CDR3 has 15 residues. Between the trimmed V and J ends, which lost 1 base and 2 bases, there was a span of 12 bases. The CDR3 sequence: CASSQGTDFPYEQYF. The DNA for the CDR3 is TGCGCCAGCAGCCAAGGGACAGATTTCCCCTACGAGCAGTACTTC.

The V and J genes are TRBV13 and TRBJ2-7; D might be TRBD2 (6 bases). The CDR3 is 14 residues long. Trimming removed 3 bases from V and 11 bases from J, with 20 bases in between. Germline V gene sequence: CDR1 PRHDT, CDR2 FYEKMQ (reference sequence). The CDR3: CASSFGRSGVPKYF. The DNA of the CDR3 is TGTGCCAGCAGCTTCGGGAGAAGCGGCGTCCCCAAGTACTTC.

J is TRBJ2-1 and V is TRBV15; D perhaps matches TRBD1 (5 bases). This CDR3 has 15 amino acids. V was trimmed by 8 bases and J by 5 bases, leaving 19 bases between them. Germline V CDR1 and CDR2: LNHNV, YYDKDF (reference sequence). Written as DNA, the CDR3 is TGTGCCACCGGGGCGGAACAGAATGCTAACAATGAGCAGTTCTTC. Amino acids: CATGAEQNANNEQFF.

The V call is TRBV4-3, the J call TRBJ1-1; D may be TRBD1 (6 bases). The germline V gene encodes CDR1 LGHNA and CDR2 YSLEER. The CDR3 is made up of 17 amino acids. V was trimmed by 0 bases and J by 5 bases, leaving 19 bases between them. This CDR3 is CASSQERGGRFGTEAFF. The DNA for the CDR3 is TGCGCCAGCAGCCAAGAAAGGGGGGGACGGTTCGGAACTGAAGCTTTCTTT.

This chain links TRBV4-2 with TRBJ2-1, with TRBD2 identical over 7 bases. Germline V CDR1 and CDR2: LGHNA, YNFKEQ. The CDR3 runs 14 residues. With 0 bases clipped from V and 7 bases from J, the junction kept 3 bases outside the gene matches. CDR3: CASSQEWRENEQFF. For the CDR3, the DNA is TGTGCCAGCAGCCAAGAATGGCGGGAGAATGAGCAGTTCTTC.

The V call is TRBV29-1, the J call TRBJ2-3; 10 bases match TRBD2. V lost 8 bases to trimming and J lost 5 bases; unmatched junction nucleotides: 7. CDR1 SQVTM and CDR2 ANQGSEA come from the germline V gene. This CDR3 region has 13 residues. The CDR3 sequence: CSTGAGGVDTQYF. CDR3 coding DNA: TGCAGCACAGGAGCGGGAGGGGTAGATACGCAGTATTTT.

The chain carries TRBV7-2 and TRBJ1-3; 8 bases line up with TRBD1. The CDR3 covers 14 residues. The V gene end was trimmed by 5 bases and the J gene end by 4 bases; junction bases not matched to a gene: 4. Germline V gene sequence: CDR1 SGHTA, CDR2 FQGNSA. CDR3 sequence (DNA): TGTGCCAGCAGCCAGGGGGCGCGGGGAAACACCATATATTTT. Its translation: CASSQGARGNTIYF.

The J gene is TRBJ1-2, the V gene TRBV6-1; 8 bases align to TRBD1. The germline V gene has CDR1 MNHNS and CDR2 SASEGT. This CDR3 contains 13 residues. The trim removed 6 bases at V and 5 bases at J, leaving 5 bases unmatched. The CDR3 sequence: CASSNTGGYGYTF. CDR3 bases: TGTGCCAGCAGCAACACAGGGGGGTATGGCTACACCTTC.